This TCR beta chain came from a study of T cells in Graves' hyperthyroidism and ophthalmopathy. This clonotype has a single count. V gave up 0 bases and J gave up 2 bases; unmatched junction bases: 6. This CDR3 region has 16 residues. Amplified TCR beta CDR3 regions came from RNA transcripts. HTBI primers drove first-round RT-PCR of the TCR CDR3. MiXCR, run by TCRdb on the multiplex PCR reads, gives a single entry per CDR3 protein. The table records under 450,000 distinct CDR3 sequences, 15% to 18% of them present only once. Using more than 8 ml of fresh peripheral blood, PBMCs were prepared. The chain links TRBV12-3 or TRBV12-4 to TRBJ2-7, with TRBD2 matching over 8 bases. Material: blood. The sequence came from a woman under 30 with Graves' hyperthyroidism. The CDR3 protein is CASSLAADSGAYEQYF. CDR3 DNA sequence: TGTGCCAGCAGTTTAGCGGCGGATAGCGGGGCCTACGAGCAGTACTTC.